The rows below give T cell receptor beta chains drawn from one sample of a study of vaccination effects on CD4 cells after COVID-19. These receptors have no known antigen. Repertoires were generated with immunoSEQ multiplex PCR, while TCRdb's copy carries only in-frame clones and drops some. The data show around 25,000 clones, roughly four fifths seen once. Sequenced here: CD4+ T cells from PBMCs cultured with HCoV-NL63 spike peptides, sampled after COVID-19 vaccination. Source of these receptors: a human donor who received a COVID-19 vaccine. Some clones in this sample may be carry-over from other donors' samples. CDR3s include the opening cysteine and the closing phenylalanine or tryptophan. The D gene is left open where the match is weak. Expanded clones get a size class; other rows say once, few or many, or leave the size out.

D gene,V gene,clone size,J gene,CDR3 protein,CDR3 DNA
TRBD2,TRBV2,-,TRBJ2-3,CASSESSGVTDTQYF,TGTGCCAGCAGTGAGAGTAGCGGGGTCACAGATACGCAGTATTTT
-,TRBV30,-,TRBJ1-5,CAWSGSSNQPQHF,TGTGCCTGGAGTGGGTCCAGCAATCAGCCCCAGCATTTT
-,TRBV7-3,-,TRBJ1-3,CASSLQPQTGNTIYF,TGTGCCAGCAGCTTACAACCACAGACTGGAAACACCATATATTTT
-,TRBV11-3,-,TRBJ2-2,CASSLEAQGELFF,TGTGCCAGCAGCTTAGAAGCTCAGGGGGAGCTGTTTTTT
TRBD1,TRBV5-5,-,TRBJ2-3,CASSRLGDRIRTDTQYF,TGTGCCAGCAGCCGATTGGGGGACAGGATACGCACAGATACGCAGTATTTT
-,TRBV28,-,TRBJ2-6,CASQGPGANVLTF,TGTGCCAGCCAGGGTCCGGGGGCCAACGTCCTGACTTTC
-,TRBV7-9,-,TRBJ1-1,CASSLGVHTEAFF,TGTGCCAGCAGCTTAGGGGTGCACACTGAAGCTTTCTTT
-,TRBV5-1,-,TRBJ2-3,CASSFSGTDTQYF,TGCGCCAGCAGCTTTAGCGGCACAGATACGCAGTATTTT
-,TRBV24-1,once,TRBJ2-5,CATSFSGGTGETQYF,TGTGCCACCAGCTTTAGCGGGGGGACAGGGGAGACCCAGTACTTC
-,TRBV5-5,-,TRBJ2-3,CASSLVSHSTDTQYF,TGTGCCAGCAGCTTGGTATCCCACAGCACAGATACGCAGTATTTT
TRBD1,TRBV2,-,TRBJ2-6,CAGQGSSGANVLTF,TGTGCCGGACAGGGGAGCTCTGGGGCCAACGTCCTGACTTTC
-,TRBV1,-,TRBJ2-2,CTSSPQAPGDGTGELFF,TGCACCAGCAGCCCCCAAGCTCCTGGGGATGGGACCGGGGAGCTGTTTTTT
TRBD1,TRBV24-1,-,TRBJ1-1,CATSERQGGEAFF,TGTGCCACCAGTGAGCGACAGGGCGGAGAAGCTTTCTTT
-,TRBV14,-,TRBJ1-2,CASSQELNYGYTF,TGTGCCAGCAGCCAAGAGTTGAACTATGGCTACACCTTC
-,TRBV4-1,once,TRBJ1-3,CASSQSRDFDRNTIYF,TGCGCCAGCAGCCAGAGTAGGGATTTCGATCGAAACACCATATATTTT
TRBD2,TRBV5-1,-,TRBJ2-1,CASSLDRGVGYNEQFF,TGCGCCAGCAGCTTGGATCGGGGGGTGGGATACAATGAGCAGTTCTTC
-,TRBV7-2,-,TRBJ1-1,CASSPTRRGDTEAFF,TGTGCCAGCAGTCCCACCCGACGGGGGGACACTGAAGCTTTCTTT
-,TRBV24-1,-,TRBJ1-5,CATSDHYSNQPQHF,TGTGCCACCAGTGATCACTATAGCAATCAGCCCCAGCATTTT
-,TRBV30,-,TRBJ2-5,CAWSVGRADPRGTQYF,TGTGCCTGGAGTGTAGGGCGGGCGGACCCGAGGGGGACCCAGTACTTC
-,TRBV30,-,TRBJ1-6,CAWGDGLNSPLHF,TGTGCCTGGGGGGACGGCCTAAATTCACCCCTCCACTTT
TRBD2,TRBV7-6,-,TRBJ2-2,CASSLAAGGGWNTGELFF,TGTGCCAGCAGCTTAGCGGCGGGGGGCGGATGGAACACCGGGGAGCTGTTTTTT
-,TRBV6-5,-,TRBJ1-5,CASSYHGDQPQHF,TGTGCCAGCAGCTATCATGGCGATCAGCCCCAGCATTTT
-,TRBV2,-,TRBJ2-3,CASPGRIPNTQYF,TGTGCCAGCCCTGGACGGATTCCAAATACGCAGTATTTT
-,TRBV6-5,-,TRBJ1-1,CASSYRQEAFF,TGTGCCAGCAGTTATCGTCAGGAAGCTTTCTTT
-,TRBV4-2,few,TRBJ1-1,CASSQAGAGILGTEAFF,TGTGCCAGCAGCCAAGCGGGCGCAGGGATTTTGGGCACTGAAGCTTTCTTT
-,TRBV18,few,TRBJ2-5,CASSTTLQETQYF,TGTGCCAGCTCAACTACTCTCCAAGAGACCCAGTACTTC
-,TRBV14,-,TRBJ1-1,CASSQSLYTEAFF,TGTGCCAGCAGCCAAAGTCTCTACACTGAAGCTTTCTTT
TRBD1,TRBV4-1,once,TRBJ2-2,CASSQGDRETGELFF,TGCGCCAGCAGCCAAGGCGACAGGGAAACCGGGGAGCTGTTTTTT
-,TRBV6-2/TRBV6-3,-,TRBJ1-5,CASSYSTSGVDNQPQHF,TGTGCCAGCAGTTACTCAACGTCAGGGGTTGACAATCAGCCCCAGCATTTT